This TCR beta chain came from a study of T cells after yellow fever vaccination. General study results and limits: Overlap between CD4 and CD8 compartments was detected for a small share of clonotypes. Subsequent booster samples again held most clones from primary vaccination (roughly 96% CD4, about 90% CD8).

A remark on this clonotype: Its cognate antigen is unknown.

TCRdb called the 5' RACE reads again in MiXCR, with one record for every CDR3 protein. The table has roughly 74,000 distinct CDR3 sequences, approximately 7% seen once. Looked up from germline, CDR1 is MNHEY and CDR2 is SVGAGI. The CDR3 has 12 residues. Trimming left V 8 bases short and J 8 bases short, with 12 bases between. This TCR was recovered from a man in his late teens or twenties who received the YFV17D yellow fever vaccine. The chain recombines TRBV6-5 with TRBJ2-2; D is ambiguous. This sample comprised CD8+ T cells sorted from PBMCs, obtained around 5 days after the first yellow fever vaccination. The CDR3 region has the DNA TGTGCCAGCGGTCGCTCGTCTGGGGAGCTGTTTTTT. It translates to CASGRSSGELFF.